A single sample gave rise to the 23 T cell receptor beta chains below, sequenced in a study of T cell changes during pregnancy in multiple sclerosis. The protocol was immunoSEQ multiplex PCR, while the TCRdb copy is restricted to in-frame clones and leaves out a portion. The sample includes 60,000 to 65,000 clones, over 80% of them seen just once. This specimen consisted of peripheral blood, obtained in the first trimester of pregnancy. These receptors all stem from a female donor with multiple sclerosis, enrolled in a pregnancy study.

This chain uses TRBV7-8 with TRBJ2-3; perhaps TRBD2 as D (6 bases). The V end was cut by 7 bases, the J end by 2 bases, with 13 bases between. The CDR3 consists of 14 residues. Germline V gives CDR1 SGHVS, CDR2 FQNEAQ. CDR3 nucleotides: TGTGCCAGCAACTGGGACTTCTACACAGATACGCAGTATTTT. It codes for CASNWDFYTDTQYF.

This chain uses TRBV11-2 with TRBJ2-7, with 9 bases that match TRBD2. The V and J ends lost 6 bases and 3 bases, in that order; junction bases with no gene match: 6. This CDR3 spans 14 amino acids. The V gene's germline CDR1 is SGHAT and CDR2 FQNNGV. The CDR3 region is CASSYSGGNYEQYF. CDR3 bases: TGTGCCAGCAGTTATAGCGGGGGAAACTACGAGCAGTACTTC.

The chain is built from TRBV5-1 and TRBJ2-1; D may be TRBD2 (5 bases). Germline CDR1 reads SGHRS; CDR2 reads YFSETQ. CDR3 length equals 14 residues. The V end lost 4 bases, the J end lost 1 base, and 9 bases lay between the germline ends. This CDR3 is CASSQSGSYNEQFF. Written as DNA, the CDR3 is TGCGCCAGCAGCCAGTCGGGGTCCTACAATGAGCAGTTCTTC.

The rearrangement uses TRBV25-1 and TRBJ2-7; TRBD1 is a possible D gene (6 bases). Germline assignment: CDR1 MGHDK and CDR2 SYGVNS. V dropped 4 bases and J dropped 2 bases, with 12 bases sitting between them. This CDR3 region has 14 residues. CDR3 nucleotide sequence: TGTGCCAGCAGTGGTTACAGGGAACCCTACGAGCAGTACTTC. Protein product: CASSGYREPYEQYF.

The V gene is TRBV4-1, the J gene TRBJ2-5; D ambiguous. The CDR3 sequence is 14 residues long. Germline CDR1 is MGHRA and CDR2 is YSYEKL. V gave up 1 base and J gave up 5 bases, with 11 bases separating them. CDR3 DNA: TGCGCCAGCAGCCAAGCGGGTGTGTGGGAGACCCAGTACTTC. It encodes CASSQAGVWETQYF.

This clone has a handful of counts. CDR3 DNA sequence: TGTGCCAGCAGAACAGGGGAGGCTAATGAAAAACTGTTTTTT. The encoded protein is CASRTGEANEKLFF. This chain joins TRBV2 and TRBJ1-4; 7 bases are a match to TRBD1. The V gene's germline CDR1 is SNHLY and CDR2 FYNNEI. This CDR3 spans 14 amino acids. Trimming cost V 6 bases and J 3 bases; bases outside gene matches: 4.

This rearrangement joins TRBV18 to TRBJ2-2, with D tentatively TRBD1 (5 bases). The CDR3 runs 14 residues. Between the trimmed V and J ends, which lost 7 bases and 1 base, there was a span of 10 bases. Germline V gene lookup returns CDR1 KGHSH and CDR2 LQKENI. The CDR3 protein is CASWKGENTGELFF. CDR3 DNA sequence: TGTGCCAGCTGGAAAGGGGAGAACACCGGGGAGCTGTTTTTT.

On this clone itself: The same CDR3 arises from other DNA sequences in this sample as well. The chain couples TRBV29-1 to TRBJ2-1; D is possibly TRBD2 (6 bases). The CDR3 spans 13 residues. Germline CDR1 reads SQVTM; CDR2 reads ANQGSEA. V lost 6 bases and J lost 0, with 9 bases in between. The CDR3 bases are TGCAGCGTCGCGGGATACTCCTACAATGAGCAGTTCTTC. It encodes CSVAGYSYNEQFF.

The chain links TRBV4-3 to TRBJ2-1, with 9 bases identical to TRBD2. The V gene's germline CDR1 is LGHNA and CDR2 YSLEER. Germline trimming cut 0 bases from V and 9 bases from J; bases unmatched to any gene: 6. The CDR3 covers 15 residues. CDR3 DNA: TGCGCCAGCAGCCAAGATAAATTAGCGGGAGCTGAGCAGTTCTTC. Translation gives CASSQDKLAGAEQFF.

The chain couples TRBV10-2 to TRBJ2-1; 8 bases are a match to TRBD2. CDR3 length: 14 residues. Germline CDR1 reads WSHSY; CDR2 reads SAAADI. Trimming at V came to 8 bases and at J to 0 bases, leaving 3 bases not matched to a gene. Here the CDR3 reads CASGTSGSYNEQFF. In nucleotides, the CDR3 is TGCGCCAGCGGCACTAGCGGCTCCTACAATGAGCAGTTCTTC.

The chain links TRBV2 to TRBJ2-7, with 12 bases lining up with TRBD2. The trim removed 6 bases at V and 3 bases at J, leaving 12 bases unmatched. The CDR3 totals 17 residues. Germline CDR1 is SNHLY and CDR2 is FYNNEI. This CDR3 reads CASRDWTSGKYIYEQYF. The CDR3 nucleotides read TGTGCCAGCAGAGACTGGACTAGCGGGAAGTATATCTACGAGCAGTACTTC.

The chain links TRBV11-2 to TRBJ2-1, with 8 bases lining up with TRBD2. In germline, CDR1 is SGHAT, CDR2 FQNNGV. This CDR3 has 15 amino acids. V was clipped by 2 bases and J by 15 bases; unmatched bases: 15. CDR3 region: CASSLPSSGRGELFF. The CDR3 DNA reads as TGTGCCAGCAGCTTACCGTCTAGCGGGCGGGGGGAACTGTTCTTC.

The chain recombines TRBV9 with TRBJ2-3, with 8 bases identical to TRBD1. V gave up 4 bases and J gave up 0 bases; unmatched junction bases: 4. The CDR3 loop spans 15 amino acids. The germline V gene encodes CDR1 SGDLS and CDR2 YYNGEE. The CDR3 loop is CASSRTGGSTDTQYF. CDR3 nucleotides: TGTGCCAGCAGCCGCACAGGGGGTAGCACAGATACGCAGTATTTT. Based on the CDR3 plus reference TRBV9 and TRBJ2-3, the full variable domain is DSGVTQTPKHLITATGQRVTLRCSPRSGDLSVYWYQQSLDQGLQFLIQYYNGEERAKGNILERFSAQQFPDLHSELNLSSLELGDSALYFCASSRTGGSTDTQYFGPGTRLTVL.

This clone was observed once. The chain couples TRBV10-2 to TRBJ1-4, with D possibly matching TRBD1 (5 bases). The CDR3 is made up of 14 amino acids. CDR1 and CDR2 (germline): WSHSY, SAAADI. V was pared by 2 bases and J by 13 bases, with 17 bases between. CDR3 sequence reads: CASSEMGESGGLFF. The CDR3 bases are TGCGCCAGCAGTGAGATGGGAGAATCCGGGGGACTGTTTTTT.

This sequence joins TRBV19 and TRBJ1-1; D call uncertain. The CDR3 extends over 12 amino acids. Looked up from germline, CDR1 is LNHDA and CDR2 is SQIVND (reference sequence). Trimming took 3 bases from V and 7 from J, leaving 9 bases between them. As DNA, the CDR3 is TGTGCCAGTAGTATCGCCAGTGTTGAAGCTTTCTTT. Translating gives CASSIASVEAFF.

The chain combines TRBV29-1 with TRBJ2-7, with D perhaps TRBD1 (5 bases). V was cut by 2 bases and J by 5 bases, with 10 bases left in between. The CDR3 contains 12 residues. The germline CDR1 and CDR2 sequences are SQVTM and ANQGSEA. CDR3 residues: CSVEKGSDEQYF. DNA of the CDR3: TGCAGCGTTGAAAAGGGGTCGGACGAGCAGTACTTC.

This chain uses TRBV27 with TRBJ1-1; TRBD1 might be the D (5 bases). Germline V gene data show CDR1 as MNHEY and CDR2 as SMNVEV (reference sequence). V was cut by 3 bases and J by 3 bases, with 11 bases left in between. The CDR3 extends over 14 amino acids. DNA of the CDR3: TGTGCCAGCAGTTTTCGGGGGGATTACACTGAAGCTTTCTTT. Translating it yields CASSFRGDYTEAFF.

V gene TRBV30 combines with J gene TRBJ2-3; the match to TRBD2 covers 10 bases. Germline V gene data show CDR1 as GTSNPN and CDR2 as SVGIG (reference sequence). This CDR3 has 17 amino acids. Trimming at V came to 0 bases and at J to 3 bases, leaving 9 bases not matched to a gene. The chain's CDR3 is CAWSVAGGPGLTDTQYF. CDR3 in DNA: TGTGCCTGGAGTGTAGCGGGAGGGCCGGGTCTGACAGATACGCAGTATTTT.

The V and J genes are TRBV7-9 and TRBJ1-5, with D possibly being TRBD1 (6 bases). CDR1 SEHNR and CDR2 FQNEAQ come from the germline V gene (reference sequence). This CDR3 has 15 amino acids. Trimming took 5 bases from V and 6 from J, leaving 17 bases between them. CDR3 nucleotides: TGTGCCAGCAGCGGGGCGGGGGGCCTTGGTCAGCCCCAGCATTTT. Residues: CASSGAGGLGQPQHF.

In the case of this clone: Sequence at one end of the junction differs from germline and may be a read error. V gene TRBV28 combines with J gene TRBJ2-7; D might be TRBD2 (5 bases). Germline CDR1 reads MDHEN; CDR2 reads SYDVKM. The CDR3 totals 16 residues. The CDR3 region is CASSFVPKTASAGPDF. The CDR3 DNA sequence: TGTGCCAGCAGTTTCGTCCCCAAAACAGCCTCCGCGGGTCCTGACTTC.

V and J are TRBV4-2 and TRBJ2-7; 7 bases are a match to TRBD2. With 0 bases clipped from V and 3 bases from J, the junction kept 8 bases outside the gene matches. Germline lookup yields CDR1 LGHNA and CDR2 YNFKEQ. This CDR3 contains 16 residues. CDR3 nucleotide sequence: TGTGCCAGCAGCCAAGATCCGGCGGGAGAAAGCTACGAGCAGTACTTC. Its protein is CASSQDPAGESYEQYF.

The gene calls are TRBV5-6 and TRBJ2-1, with TRBD2 matching over 8 bases. This CDR3 is built from 18 residues. V shed 4 bases and J 4 bases; nucleotides not matched to a gene: 16. Looked up from germline, CDR1 is SGHDT and CDR2 is YYEEEE. The chain's CDR3 is CASSASKDSGSGYNEQFF. CDR3 DNA sequence: TGTGCCAGCAGCGCATCGAAAGACAGCGGGAGTGGGTACAATGAGCAGTTCTTC.

CDR3 sequence: CASSEKLASPYNEQFF. CDR3 sequence (DNA): TGTGCCAGCAGTGAAAAGCTAGCGTCACCCTACAATGAGCAGTTCTTC. The chain recombines TRBV6-1 with TRBJ2-1; weak D call: TRBD2 (6 bases). Trimming cost V 2 bases and J 2 bases, with 13 bases left between them. Germline CDR1 MNHNS, CDR2 SASEGT. The CDR3 sequence is 16 residues long.